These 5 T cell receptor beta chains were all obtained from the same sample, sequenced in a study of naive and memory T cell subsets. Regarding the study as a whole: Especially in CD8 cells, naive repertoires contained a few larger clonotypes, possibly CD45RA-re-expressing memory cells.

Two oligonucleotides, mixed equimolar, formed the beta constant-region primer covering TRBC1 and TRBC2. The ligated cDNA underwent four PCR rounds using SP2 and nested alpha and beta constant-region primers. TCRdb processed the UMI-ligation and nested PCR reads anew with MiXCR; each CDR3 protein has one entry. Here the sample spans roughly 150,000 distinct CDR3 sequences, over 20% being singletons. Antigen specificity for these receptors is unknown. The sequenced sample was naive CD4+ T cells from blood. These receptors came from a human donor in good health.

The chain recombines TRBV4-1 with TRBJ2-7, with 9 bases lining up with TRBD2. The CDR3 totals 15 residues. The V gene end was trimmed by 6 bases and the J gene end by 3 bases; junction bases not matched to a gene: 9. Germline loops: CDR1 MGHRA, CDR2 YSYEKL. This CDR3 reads CASRPASGIFYEQYF. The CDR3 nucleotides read TGCGCCAGCAGGCCCGCTAGCGGGATCTTCTACGAGCAGTACTTC.

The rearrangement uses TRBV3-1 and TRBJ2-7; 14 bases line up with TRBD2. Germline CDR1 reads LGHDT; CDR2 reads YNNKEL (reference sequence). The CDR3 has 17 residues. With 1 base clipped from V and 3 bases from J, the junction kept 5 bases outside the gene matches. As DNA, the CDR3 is TGTGCCAGCAGCCAAGTAGGACTAGCGGGAGGACACTACGAGCAGTACTTC. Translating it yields CASSQVGLAGGHYEQYF.

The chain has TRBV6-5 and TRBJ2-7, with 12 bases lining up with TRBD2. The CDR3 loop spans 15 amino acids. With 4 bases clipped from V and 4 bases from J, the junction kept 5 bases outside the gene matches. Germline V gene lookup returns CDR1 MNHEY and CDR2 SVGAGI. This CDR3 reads CASSSRLAGAYEQYF. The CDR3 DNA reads TGTGCCAGCAGTTCCAGACTAGCGGGGGCTTACGAGCAGTACTTC.

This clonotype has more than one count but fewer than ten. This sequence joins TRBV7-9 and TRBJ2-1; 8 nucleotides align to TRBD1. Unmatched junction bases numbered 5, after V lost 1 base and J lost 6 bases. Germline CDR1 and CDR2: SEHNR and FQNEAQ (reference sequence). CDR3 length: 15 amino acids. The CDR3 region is CASSLGTGRLNEQFF. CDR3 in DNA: TGTGCCAGCAGCTTAGGGACAGGGCGGCTCAATGAGCAGTTCTTC.

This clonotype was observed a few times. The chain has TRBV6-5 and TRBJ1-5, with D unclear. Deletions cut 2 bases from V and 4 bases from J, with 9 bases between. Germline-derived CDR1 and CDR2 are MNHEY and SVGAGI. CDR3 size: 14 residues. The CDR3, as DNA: TGTGCCAGCAGTTACGTGCGGTTAAATCAGCCCCAGCATTTT. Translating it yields CASSYVRLNQPQHF.